This T cell receptor (beta chain) was sequenced during a study of OX40 agonist ivuxolimab in advanced cancers. Turning to the overall study: Ivuxolimab was an agonistic, fully human IgG2 monoclonal antibody directed against OX40 (CD134), a costimulatory receptor. Prior anti-PD-1, anti-PD-L1 or anti-CTLA-4 therapy was permitted, and checkpoint inhibitors had been received by about 44% of dose-escalation patients. The paper reports the monotherapy dose-escalation portion (N of about 54 patients) of the phase I ivuxolimab trial. Among the 52 dose-escalation patients, approximately 20 had hepatocellular carcinoma, roughly 15 melanoma, 9 renal cell carcinoma and 9 head and neck cancer. The dose-escalation cohort was about 86% male with a mean age of around 62 years, ranging from roughly 20 to 80. Partial responses occurred in three dose-escalation patients, of whom one had hepatocellular carcinoma and two had cutaneous melanoma. The purpose of peripheral TCRbeta sequencing was to test whether ivuxolimab changed TCR sequence diversity and led to clonal T-cell expansion. Intravenous ivuxolimab was administered to patients every 2 weeks at six dose levels: 0.01, 0.1, 0.3, 1.5, 3 and 10 mg/kg.

Concerning this clone: Its antigen is currently not known. The sample holds no much larger clone one base away, and base qualities are not on file.

Patients with a history of autoimmune disease or receiving systemic immunosuppression were excluded from the trial. Peripheral blood for TCR sequencing was drawn from every dose cohort at baseline, at cycle 4 day 1 and at cycle 7 day 1. Samples came from an open-label, multicenter, first-in-human phase I dose-escalation trial of ivuxolimab. The trial enrolled adults with locally advanced or metastatic head and neck squamous cell, hepatocellular, melanoma or renal cell carcinoma. CD4+ and CD8+ T cells were sorted separately from peripheral blood before TCR sequencing. The germline V gene provides CDR1 SGHVS and CDR2 FNYEAQ. For this chain, trimming is 4 bases at the V end and 6 bases at the J end, and the number of junction bases without a gene match is 9. The CDR3 goes from the cysteine to the phenylalanine over 14 residues. The kept DNA is CDR3 alone, 42 bases in frame from the first base. On the study overall, not on this receptor specifically: Partial responders in the 0.1-3.0 mg/kg groups had among the lowest normalized peripheral clonal expansion, especially among CD8+ T cells. Clonal expansion of both CD4+ and CD8+ blood T cells was observed from baseline to week 6 at doses 0.1 to 3.0 mg/kg. After ivuxolimab, more expanded clones were found on average in CD8+ T cells than in CD4+ T cells. Low levels of normalized T-cell clonal expansion were also shown by some nonresponding patients. The antigen specificity of the clonally expanded peripheral T cells was not determined.

Genomic DNA was isolated from the sorted cells so that the TCRbeta CDR3 region could be sequenced. TCRbeta CDR3 regions were sequenced using the immunoSEQ Assay. Not all clones reach the TCRdb copy of this immuneACCESS table, which keeps in-frame sequences only. Checked studies attribute under half of the gap to unresolved V genes and leave the rest unexplained. This sample holds 73,000 or so clones; about 94% were observed only once. The ten largest clones take up 0.44% of the sample. This specimen consisted of CD4+ or CD8+ T cells sorted from blood, obtained in a trial of the OX40 agonist ivuxolimab. This receptor was taken from an adult with an advanced solid tumor such as melanoma, head and neck, liver or kidney cancer. This chain joins TRBV7-6 to TRBJ2-7, with 7 middle bases fitting TRBD1. CDR3 region: CASSSTPTGPEQYF. DNA sequence: TGTGCCAGCAGCTCCACCCCGACAGGGCCCGAGCAGTACTTC.